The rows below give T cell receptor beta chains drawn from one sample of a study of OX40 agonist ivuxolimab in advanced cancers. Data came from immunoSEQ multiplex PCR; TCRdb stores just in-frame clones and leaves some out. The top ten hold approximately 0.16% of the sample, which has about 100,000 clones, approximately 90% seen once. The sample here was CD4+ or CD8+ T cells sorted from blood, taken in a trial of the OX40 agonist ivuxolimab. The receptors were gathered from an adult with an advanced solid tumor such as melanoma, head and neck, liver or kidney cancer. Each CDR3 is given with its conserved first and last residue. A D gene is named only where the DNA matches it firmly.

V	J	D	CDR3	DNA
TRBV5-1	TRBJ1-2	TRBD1	CASSAWTGGGYTF	TGCGCCAGCAGCGCCTGGACAGGCGGAGGCTACACCTTC
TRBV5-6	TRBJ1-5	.	CASSLKGINQPQHF	TGTGCCAGCAGCTTGAAAGGGATCAATCAGCCCCAGCATTTT
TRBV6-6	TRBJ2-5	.	CASSPVTGDHGAQYF	TGTGCCAGCAGTCCAGTGACAGGCGACCATGGGGCCCAGTACTTC
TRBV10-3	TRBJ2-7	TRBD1	CAINMGQGYEQYF	TGTGCCATCAATATGGGACAGGGGTACGAGCAGTACTTC
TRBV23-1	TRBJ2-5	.	CASSSPPMTPEGEETQYF	TGCGCCAGCAGCAGCCCCCCTATGACACCGGAGGGCGAAGAGACCCAGTACTTC
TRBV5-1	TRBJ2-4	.	CASSLAGSYKNIQYF	TGCGCCAGCAGCTTGGCCGGCAGCTACAAAAACATTCAGTACTTC
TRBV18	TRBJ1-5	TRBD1	CASSPQGRGLQPQHF	TGTGCCAGCTCACCACAGGGCAGGGGGCTTCAGCCCCAGCATTTT
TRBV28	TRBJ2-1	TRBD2	CASSPMGLAGDNEQFF	TGTGCCAGCAGCCCCATGGGACTAGCGGGGGACAATGAGCAGTTCTTC
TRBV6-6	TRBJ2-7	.	CATSTVAYEQYF	TGTGCCACATCTACAGTAGCCTACGAGCAGTACTTC
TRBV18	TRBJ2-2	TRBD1	CASSASTGLTGAVGELFF	TGTGCCAGCTCAGCGTCGACAGGGTTGACGGGTGCGGTCGGGGAGCTGTTTTTT